This T cell receptor (beta chain) was sequenced in a study of blood T cell repertoires in COVID-19. About the research overall: Nucleic acid was either cDNA or gDNA, and it came from T cells, B-cell-depleted T cells, or PBMCs.

With respect to this clone: Other nucleotide sequences from this sample produce the same CDR3.

This CDR3 has 14 amino acids. The germline CDR1 and CDR2 sequences are MNHEY and SVGAGI. J lost 4 bases, V lost 5 bases, and 4 bases had no gene match. Here immunoSEQ multiplex PCR was the method, and the copy in TCRdb shows in-frame clones only, minus some. The data show 100,000 or so clones, roughly 80% seen once. Sequenced material: peripheral blood. V usage is TRBV6-5 and J usage is TRBJ1-5; 8 bases are shared with TRBD1. This sequence originates from a woman older than 75 with acute or convalescent COVID-19. The CDR3 here is CASSRTGSNQPQHF. The CDR3 DNA reads as TGTGCCAGCAGTCGGACAGGGTCTAATCAGCCCCAGCATTTT.